A selection of T cell receptor beta chains follows, all from one sample in a study of T cell responses to AZD1222 COVID-19 vaccine. The table came from immunoSEQ multiplex PCR; TCRdb's copy has only in-frame clones and leaves some out. The top ten hold around 3.8% of the sample, which has about 100,000 clones, roughly 86% seen once. This specimen was peripheral blood, taken on day 0 of MenACWY control vaccination. These receptors all come from an adult in good health. Each CDR3 is given with its conserved first and last residue. The D gene is left open where the match is weak. Clone size appears in some rows only: once, few, many, or a class for an expanded clone.

cdr3_length	v_call	clone_size	d_call	j_call	cdr3_aa	cdr3_nt
14	TRBV28	-	-	TRBJ2-1	CASRTRGPYNEQFF	TGTGCCAGCAGAACGCGGGGGCCCTACAATGAGCAGTTCTTC
13	TRBV12-3/TRBV12-4	-	-	TRBJ2-3	CASRRQSTDTQYF	TGTGCCAGCAGACGTCAAAGCACAGATACGCAGTATTTT
16	TRBV28	-	TRBD2	TRBJ2-1	CASPSGGVNPYNEQFF	TGTGCCAGCCCCAGCGGGGGAGTTAATCCCTACAATGAGCAGTTCTTC
16	TRBV6-5	-	TRBD1	TRBJ2-7	CASSYHSTGTGGEQYF	TGTGCCAGCAGTTACCATTCAACCGGGACAGGGGGCGAGCAGTACTTC
15	TRBV21-1	once	-	TRBJ1-3	CASSPFGQSGNTIYF	TGTGCCAGCAGTCCCTTTGGACAATCTGGAAACACCATATATTTT
16	TRBV4-2	-	-	TRBJ1-2	CASSFLYEGGGYGYTF	TGTGCCAGCAGTTTCCTTTATGAGGGTGGGGGCTATGGCTACACCTTC
13	TRBV27	-	-	TRBJ1-1	CASSFTMNTEAFF	TGTGCCAGCAGTTTTACAATGAACACTGAAGCTTTCTTT
15	TRBV5-1	once	TRBD1	TRBJ2-7	CASSLYGTETYEQYF	TGCGCCAGCAGCTTGTACGGGACAGAGACCTACGAGCAGTACTTC
16	TRBV10-3	-	-	TRBJ2-7	CAISESMTAHPYEQYF	TGTGCCATCAGTGAATCGATGACAGCCCATCCCTACGAGCAGTACTTC
14	TRBV5-1	-	-	TRBJ2-7	CASSLGGVSYEQYF	TGCGCCAGCAGCTTGGGCGGGGTCTCCTACGAGCAGTACTTC
18	TRBV19	-	TRBD1	TRBJ2-3	CASSSDIFRGTGVDTQYF	TGTGCCAGTAGCTCGGACATCTTTCGGGGTACAGGGGTAGATACGCAGTATTTT
11	TRBV30	-	-	TRBJ2-7	CAVEGGYEQYF	TGTGCTGTAGAGGGAGGCTACGAGCAGTACTTC
17	TRBV9	few	TRBD2	TRBJ2-1	CASSVDWAGGPGNEQFF	TGTGCCAGCAGCGTAGATTGGGCGGGAGGGCCTGGCAATGAGCAGTTCTTC
13	TRBV3-1/TRBV3-2	-	TRBD1	TRBJ2-7	CASRRTGGYEQYF	TGTGCCAGCAGGCGGACAGGGGGCTACGAGCAGTACTTC
13	TRBV18	-	-	TRBJ2-5	CASSPLGQETQYF	TGTGCCAGCTCACCCTTGGGCCAAGAGACCCAGTACTTC
12	TRBV10-3	-	-	TRBJ2-1	CAISESGDEQFF	TGTGCCATCAGTGAGTCGGGGGATGAGCAGTTCTTC
15	TRBV6-5	-	TRBD1	TRBJ2-2	CASTKASTGAGELFF	TGTGCCAGCACCAAAGCTTCTACAGGGGCCGGGGAGCTGTTTTTT
15	TRBV10-3	-	TRBD1	TRBJ1-2	CAISKPGQGNYGYTF	TGTGCCATCAGTAAACCGGGACAGGGGAACTATGGCTACACCTTC
14	TRBV5-1	-	TRBD2	TRBJ2-5	CASSPEGRGETQYF	TGCGCCAGCAGCCCGGAGGGGAGGGGAGAGACCCAGTACTTC
16	TRBV19	-	-	TRBJ2-1	CASSIDQDYAPEEQFF	TGTGCCAGTAGTATAGACCAGGACTACGCGCCAGAGGAGCAGTTCTTC
16	TRBV7-8	-	TRBD1	TRBJ1-5	CASSLQTGGNNQPQHF	TGTGCCAGCAGCCTCCAGACAGGGGGAAATAATCAGCCCCAGCATTTT
16	TRBV4-3	few	-	TRBJ1-6	CASSQDNYRAGSPLHF	TGCGCCAGCAGCCAAGATAACTACAGGGCGGGTTCACCCCTCCACTTT
14	TRBV5-4	-	-	TRBJ2-7	CASSRVDGDYEQYF	TGTGCCAGCAGTCGAGTGGACGGCGACTACGAGCAGTACTTC
14	TRBV6-1	-	-	TRBJ2-7	CASSETRDNDEQYF	TGTGCCAGCAGTGAAACCCGGGACAACGACGAGCAGTACTTC
13	TRBV9	-	-	TRBJ1-4	CASSVGEGGKLFF	TGTGCCAGCAGCGTAGGTGAGGGGGGAAAACTGTTTTTT
10	TRBV11-2	-	-	TRBJ2-3	CASSGNTQYF	TGTGCCAGCAGCGGGAATACGCAGTATTTT
14	TRBV3-1/TRBV3-2	-	TRBD1	TRBJ1-4	CASSLGQWEEKLFF	TGTGCCAGCAGCTTGGGACAGTGGGAGGAAAAACTGTTTTTT
17	TRBV27	once	-	TRBJ1-5	CASSLYPPPTKYQPQHF	TGTGCCAGCAGTTTATACCCCCCCCCGACTAAATATCAGCCCCAGCATTTT
13	TRBV6-5	-	-	TRBJ2-5	CASSAGFGETQYF	TGTGCCAGCAGCGCGGGCTTCGGAGAGACCCAGTACTTC
14	TRBV18	-	-	TRBJ2-5	CASSRDSFGETQYF	TGTGCCAGCTCCCGGGACTCCTTCGGGGAGACCCAGTACTTC
16	TRBV14	-	TRBD2	TRBJ2-2	CASSQRTSVELRELFF	TGTGCCAGCAGCCAACGGACTAGCGTGGAACTCCGGGAGCTGTTTTTT
11	TRBV6-2/TRBV6-3	-	-	TRBJ2-7	CASSQHYEQYF	TGTGCCAGCAGCCAGCACTACGAGCAGTACTTC
14	TRBV19	-	TRBD1	TRBJ2-2	CASRDRTNTGELFF	TGTGCCTCCAGGGACAGAACGAACACCGGGGAGCTGTTTTTT
14	TRBV28	-	-	TRBJ1-1	CASSFRGGYREAFF	TGTGCCAGCAGTTTTAGGGGCGGCTACCGTGAAGCTTTCTTT
13	TRBV2	-	-	TRBJ2-1	CASSGQVGNEQFF	TGTGCCAGCAGTGGGCAGGTGGGCAATGAGCAGTTCTTC
15	TRBV9	-	-	TRBJ1-2	CASSAPDTGTYGYTF	TGTGCCAGCAGCGCCCCGGACACAGGGACTTATGGCTACACCTTC
14	TRBV7-9	-	TRBD2	TRBJ2-1	CATLAGGAYNEQFF	TGTGCCACCTTAGCGGGAGGGGCCTACAATGAGCAGTTCTTC
14	TRBV7-2	-	-	TRBJ1-3	CASSILLSGNTIYF	TGTGCCAGCAGCATCCTTCTCTCTGGAAACACCATATATTTT
14	TRBV7-9	-	TRBD1	TRBJ2-5	CASSLVEGGETQYF	TGTGCCAGCAGCTTAGTGGAAGGGGGCGAGACCCAGTACTTC
14	TRBV18	-	TRBD1	TRBJ1-2	CASASGTDLSGYTF	TGTGCCAGCGCCTCCGGGACAGACCTTTCTGGCTACACCTTC
13	TRBV30	few	-	TRBJ1-2	CAWNRDRPYGYTF	TGTGCCTGGAACCGGGACCGCCCCTATGGCTACACCTTC
12	TRBV3-1/TRBV3-2	-	-	TRBJ2-7	CASSGSEYEQYF	TGTGCCAGCAGCGGTAGCGAATACGAGCAGTACTTC
15	TRBV11-3	-	TRBD2	TRBJ2-3	CASSSSSGNTDTQYF	TGTGCCAGCAGCTCCTCTAGCGGGAACACAGATACGCAGTATTTT
15	TRBV11-2	-	-	TRBJ2-2	CASSPRGVRTGELFF	TGTGCCAGCAGCCCCCGGGGAGTACGGACCGGGGAGCTGTTTTTT
14	TRBV24-1	few	TRBD1	TRBJ1-1	CATSDRDRVDEAFF	TGTGCCACCAGTGACCGGGACAGGGTTGATGAAGCTTTCTTT
12	TRBV2	-	TRBD1	TRBJ1-2	CAIRGQGGGYTF	TGTGCCATCCGAGGACAGGGGGGCGGCTACACCTTC
13	TRBV12-3/TRBV12-4	-	-	TRBJ1-4	CASRATNNEKLFF	TGTGCCAGCAGAGCCACGAATAATGAAAAACTGTTTTTT
15	TRBV10-1	-	TRBD1	TRBJ2-7	CASSEGRDRGYEQYF	TGCGCCAGCAGTGAGGGCCGGGACAGGGGCTACGAGCAGTACTTC
15	TRBV27	-	TRBD1	TRBJ1-2	CASKIGGTGAYGYTF	TGTGCCAGCAAAATAGGCGGGACAGGGGCCTATGGCTACACCTTC
12	TRBV5-6	-	-	TRBJ1-3	CASSLAGNTIYF	TGTGCCAGCAGCTTGGCGGGTAACACCATATATTTT